This is a list of T cell receptor beta chains from one sample in a study of blood T cell repertoires in COVID-19. Clones were read by immunoSEQ multiplex PCR, and TCRdb kept only the in-frame ones, dropping some. The sample has about 180,000 clones; around 82% are singletons. Sequencing used peripheral blood. These receptors were obtained from a man younger than 35 with active or convalescent COVID-19. Both conserved end residues are part of each CDR3. Each record gives: D gene, V gene, clone size, J gene, CDR3 DNA, CDR3 protein. The D gene is left open where the match is weak. The size field is filled for only some rows; it gives once, few, many or a size class.

d_gene: TRBD1
v_gene: TRBV19
abundance: -
j_gene: TRBJ1-4
CDR3nt: TGTGCCAGTAGTGGTATACGGACAGGGGACGAAAAACTGTTTTTT
CDR3aa: CASSGIRTGDEKLFF

d_gene: TRBD1
v_gene: TRBV7-8
abundance: -
j_gene: TRBJ1-5
CDR3nt: TGTGCCAGCAGCCCCCGGGACAGACAAAATCAGCCCCAGCATTTT
CDR3aa: CASSPRDRQNQPQHF

d_gene: -
v_gene: TRBV7-3
abundance: -
j_gene: TRBJ1-5
CDR3nt: TGTGCCAGCAGCTTAGATGACGACAGTAGCAATCAGCCCCAGCATTTT
CDR3aa: CASSLDDDSSNQPQHF

d_gene: TRBD1
v_gene: TRBV5-4
abundance: once
j_gene: TRBJ1-2
CDR3nt: TGTGCCAGCAGGGAGGACAGGATCTATGGCTACACCTTC
CDR3aa: CASREDRIYGYTF

d_gene: -
v_gene: TRBV28
abundance: -
j_gene: TRBJ1-2
CDR3nt: TGTGCCAGCCTCTGGCAGGGTTATGGCTACACCTTC
CDR3aa: CASLWQGYGYTF

d_gene: TRBD1
v_gene: TRBV5-1
abundance: -
j_gene: TRBJ2-5
CDR3nt: TGCGCCAGCAGCACCAGGGGGCTGGAGACCCAGTACTTC
CDR3aa: CASSTRGLETQYF

d_gene: TRBD1
v_gene: TRBV5-5
abundance: -
j_gene: TRBJ1-6
CDR3nt: TGTGCCAGCGGCCCCGCAGGGACAGTTGATTCACCCCTCCACTTT
CDR3aa: CASGPAGTVDSPLHF

d_gene: -
v_gene: TRBV5-8
abundance: -
j_gene: TRBJ1-4
CDR3nt: TGTGCCAGCGCCGGGGGACGAGAAAAACTGTTTTTT
CDR3aa: CASAGGREKLFF

d_gene: -
v_gene: TRBV7-4
abundance: few
j_gene: TRBJ2-7
CDR3nt: TGTGCCAGCAGCTTACCCCCGCCGACAGGTCGCGAGCAGTACTTC
CDR3aa: CASSLPPPTGREQYF

d_gene: -
v_gene: TRBV27
abundance: -
j_gene: TRBJ1-6
CDR3nt: TGTGCCAGCAGTTTATTGGGAGTTAGCCTGTCCGGGCCCCTCCACTTT
CDR3aa: CASSLLGVSLSGPLHF

d_gene: -
v_gene: TRBV7-9
abundance: -
j_gene: TRBJ2-7
CDR3nt: TGTGCCAGCAGCTTAGAGGGACAGCCTAGCGACGAGCAGTACTTC
CDR3aa: CASSLEGQPSDEQYF

d_gene: -
v_gene: TRBV7-2
abundance: once
j_gene: TRBJ1-6
CDR3nt: TGTGCCAGCAGCCCCCGGACAGAAGGGTCACCCCTCCACTTT
CDR3aa: CASSPRTEGSPLHF

d_gene: TRBD1
v_gene: TRBV5-1
abundance: -
j_gene: TRBJ2-7
CDR3nt: TGCGCCAGCAGCTTAACCCAGGACAGGGGCATGCTCGAGCAGTACTTC
CDR3aa: CASSLTQDRGMLEQYF

d_gene: TRBD1
v_gene: TRBV10-1
abundance: few
j_gene: TRBJ1-4
CDR3nt: TGCGCCAGCAGTGAATCGGGACAGGGGGCTGAAAAACTGTTTTTT
CDR3aa: CASSESGQGAEKLFF

d_gene: TRBD2
v_gene: TRBV11-2
abundance: -
j_gene: TRBJ2-7
CDR3nt: TGTGCCAGCAGCTTAGACCCTAGCGGGGCCTTCTCCTACGAGCAGTACTTC
CDR3aa: CASSLDPSGAFSYEQYF

d_gene: TRBD1
v_gene: TRBV20-1
abundance: few
j_gene: TRBJ2-6
CDR3nt: TGCAGTGCTAGTAACAGGGGGCAAGCTGGGGCCAACGTCCTGACTTTC
CDR3aa: CSASNRGQAGANVLTF

d_gene: TRBD1
v_gene: TRBV30
abundance: once
j_gene: TRBJ2-7
CDR3nt: TGTGCCTGGAGCACCGGGACAGGCTTCTACGAGCAGTACTTC
CDR3aa: CAWSTGTGFYEQYF

d_gene: -
v_gene: TRBV3-1/TRBV3-2
abundance: -
j_gene: TRBJ2-7
CDR3nt: TGTGCCAGCAGCCAAGCGGTACAGGGAATCGAGCAGTACTTC
CDR3aa: CASSQAVQGIEQYF

d_gene: -
v_gene: TRBV6-2/TRBV6-3
abundance: -
j_gene: TRBJ2-2
CDR3nt: TGTGCCAGCAGTTACGGGCTCGGGGAGCTGTTTTTT
CDR3aa: CASSYGLGELFF

d_gene: TRBD1
v_gene: TRBV7-6
abundance: -
j_gene: TRBJ2-5
CDR3nt: TGTGCCACTAGGGACAGGGGGCGGGAGACCCAGTACTTC
CDR3aa: CATRDRGRETQYF

d_gene: TRBD1
v_gene: TRBV19
abundance: -
j_gene: TRBJ1-1
CDR3nt: TGTGCCAGTAGTATTGACAGGGCGAACACTGAAGCTTTCTTT
CDR3aa: CASSIDRANTEAFF

d_gene: -
v_gene: TRBV7-2
abundance: -
j_gene: TRBJ2-7
CDR3nt: TGTGCCAGCAGCTTAGGGATAACGGGGTCCTACGAGCAGTACTTC
CDR3aa: CASSLGITGSYEQYF

d_gene: TRBD1
v_gene: TRBV4-1
abundance: -
j_gene: TRBJ2-3
CDR3nt: TGCGCCAGCAGCCAAGAGACAGGGGCGAGCACAGATACGCAGTATTTT
CDR3aa: CASSQETGASTDTQYF

d_gene: -
v_gene: TRBV29-1
abundance: few
j_gene: TRBJ1-5
CDR3nt: TGCAGCGTGACGGGTGGAGGAGATCAGCCCCAGCATTTT
CDR3aa: CSVTGGGDQPQHF

d_gene: -
v_gene: TRBV10-2
abundance: -
j_gene: TRBJ1-1
CDR3nt: TGCGCCAGCAGTGAGTCGAGGGTAAACACTGAAGCTTTCTTT
CDR3aa: CASSESRVNTEAFF

d_gene: -
v_gene: TRBV15
abundance: -
j_gene: TRBJ2-1
CDR3nt: TGTGCCACCAGCAGTTATCCCGGAGGTTTAGCGGAGTCCTACAATGAGCAGTTCTTC
CDR3aa: CATSSYPGGLAESYNEQFF

d_gene: TRBD2
v_gene: TRBV6-5
abundance: -
j_gene: TRBJ2-3
CDR3nt: TGTGCCAGCAGTCACAAGACTAGCGGGGCAGATACGCAGTATTTT
CDR3aa: CASSHKTSGADTQYF

d_gene: -
v_gene: TRBV7-2
abundance: -
j_gene: TRBJ2-4
CDR3nt: TGTGCCAGCAACCCCGAGGTGGGAAACATTCAGTACTTC
CDR3aa: CASNPEVGNIQYF